This T cell receptor (beta chain) was captured in a study of control samples from healthy donors and cancer patients. The CDR3 extends over 14 amino acids. Looked up from germline, CDR1 is SGHNT and CDR2 is YYREEE (reference sequence). V was clipped by 3 bases and J by 1 base, with 8 bases between them. TCRdb's copy holds only in-frame clones and misses some; the assay was immunoSEQ multiplex PCR. The data hold 150,000 to 200,000 clones, with approximately 94% observed a single time. The clonotype originates from a young woman in good health. J is TRBJ1-3 and V is TRBV5-4, with D unresolved. Material for sequencing was blood. The CDR3 sequence: CASSWKESGNTIYF. In nucleotides, the CDR3 is TGTGCCAGCAGCTGGAAGGAGTCTGGAAACACCATATATTTT.